This T cell receptor (beta chain) is from a study of T cell responses to AZD1222 COVID-19 vaccine. Regarding the study as a whole: Only 5 to 7 AZD1222 recipients tested seropositive at baseline. Receipt of two AZD1222 doses was followed by a rise in Spike-specific TCR breadth and depth. Within unmutated variant regions lay the reported targets of nearly half of spike-specific TCRs. Donors skewed white British and female; clonal diversity was possibly underestimated.

Comment on this clone: What it binds is unknown.

Profiling relied on immunoSEQ multiplex PCR, and the TCRdb table lists in-frame clones only, not all of them. This table lists about 140,000 clones. The receptor's source is an adult in good health. Material for sequencing was peripheral blood.

The CDR3 protein is CASSERGQPVEKLFF. CDR3 coding DNA: TGTGCCAGCAGCGAGCGAGGACAACCGGTTGAGAAACTGTTTTTT. V gene TRBV6-1 combines with J gene TRBJ1-4; a weak D match, TRBD1 (5 bases). Germline CDR1 and CDR2: MNHNS and SASEGT. Trimming pared 6 bases from V and 11 bases from J, leaving 22 bases between. The CDR3 runs 15 residues.